Described below is a single T cell receptor (beta chain) sequence and its context. As yet, its antigen is unknown. Deep TCR-beta sequencing used DNA from uncultured naive and memory CD4+ T cells. The assay was immunoSEQ multiplex PCR, and TCRdb's table has in-frame clones only and misses some. The data contain about 59,000 clones, about nine tenths of them singletons. This sample was taken from a study of CD4 T cells in relation to SARS-CoV-2 and coronaviruses. General study points: No donor gave both pre-pandemic and post-infection samples. In around 67% of donors, memory CD4+ clonotypes crossrecognized SARS-CoV-2 and at least one common cold coronavirus spike. No crossreactivity against non-spike viral proteins was tested here.

V lost 5 bases to trimming and J lost 2 bases, with 10 bases between them. The CDR3 runs to 14 residues. From germline, CDR1 is MDHEN and CDR2 SYDVKM. Before the COVID-19 pandemic, during about 2011-2019, CD4+ T cells were taken from unexposed donors. This chain connects TRBV28 to TRBJ2-1, with no clear D. This receptor was identified in a human donor in good health. Material: memory CD4+ T cells from PBMCs. The DNA of the CDR3 is TGTGCCAGCAGTCCAAGGATCGCCTACAATGAGCAGTTCTTC. Translation gives CASSPRIAYNEQFF.